One and the same sample provided the 6 T cell receptor beta chains below, sequenced in a study of cytomegalovirus exposure and HLA in healthy donors. Researchers ran the PCR with 60 Vbeta and 13 Jbeta primers. Method: immunoSEQ multiplex PCR; TCRdb's copy keeps in-frame clones and lacks some. The repertoire consists of about 160,000 clones, with around 86% occurring once and the leading ten covering approximately 1.8%. What was sequenced was PBMCs. The receptors come from a human donor in good health.

The chain has TRBV6-6 and TRBJ2-3, with D unresolved. This CDR3 spans 11 amino acids. Trimming removed 4 bases at V and 4 bases at J, with 3 bases between. Germline loops: CDR1 MNHNY, CDR2 SVGAGI (reference sequence). The CDR3: CASSSADTQYF. CDR3 bases: TGTGCCAGCAGTTCGGCAGATACGCAGTATTTT.

V and J are TRBV6-1 and TRBJ2-3; 8 nucleotides match TRBD2. The CDR3 spans 15 residues. V shed 5 bases and J 2 bases; nucleotides not matched to a gene: 6. Germline lookup yields CDR1 MNHNS and CDR2 SASEGT. The CDR3 region has the DNA TGTGCCAGCAGTTCGGGGGGGCTGGTCACAGATACGCAGTATTTT. Amino acid sequence: CASSSGGLVTDTQYF.

This clone was seen a few times. The CDR3 DNA follows: TGTGCCAGCAGCTTGGAGGGACAGACTAATGAAAAACTGTTTTTT. Amino acids: CASSLEGQTNEKLFF. The V and J genes are TRBV5-4 and TRBJ1-4; 7 nucleotides line up with TRBD1. Germline-derived CDR1 and CDR2 are SGHNT and YYREEE (reference sequence). The CDR3 has 15 amino acids. Trimming cost V 0 bases and J 2 bases; bases outside gene matches: 1.

The chain links TRBV7-2 to TRBJ2-3; D ambiguous. Between the trimmed V and J ends, which lost 5 bases and 2 bases, there was a span of 14 bases. The CDR3 covers 15 residues. Germline assignment: CDR1 SGHTA and CDR2 FQGNSA. DNA of the CDR3: TGTGCCAGCAGCCCCCAGTTTTTGAACACAGATACGCAGTATTTT. Protein sequence: CASSPQFLNTDTQYF.

The V gene is TRBV4-1, the J gene TRBJ1-1; D uncertain. The CDR3 is 12 residues long. The V end lost 6 bases, the J end lost 3 bases, and 8 bases lay between the germline ends. CDR1 is MGHRA, CDR2 YSYEKL, per germline. The CDR3 bases are TGCGCCAGCAGGAGCGTAGACACTGAAGCTTTCTTT. It encodes CASRSVDTEAFF.

This clone appeared a few times. V and J are TRBV28 and TRBJ1-6; D possibly corresponds to TRBD1 (5 bases). Trimming removed 4 bases from V and 8 bases from J, with 15 bases in between. CDR1 is MDHEN and CDR2 is SYDVKM in the germline V gene. This CDR3 is built from 15 residues. CDR3 bases: TGTGCCAGCAGTTACCTCCAGGGTGTTTATTCACCCCTCCACTTT. This gives the protein CASSYLQGVYSPLHF. Based on the CDR3 plus reference TRBV28 and TRBJ1-6, the full variable domain is DVKVTQSSRYLVKRTGEKVFLECVQDMDHENMFWYRQDPGLGLRLIYFSYDVKMKEKGDIPEGYSVSREKKERFSLILESASTNQTSMYLCASSYLQGVYSPLHFGNGTRLTVT.